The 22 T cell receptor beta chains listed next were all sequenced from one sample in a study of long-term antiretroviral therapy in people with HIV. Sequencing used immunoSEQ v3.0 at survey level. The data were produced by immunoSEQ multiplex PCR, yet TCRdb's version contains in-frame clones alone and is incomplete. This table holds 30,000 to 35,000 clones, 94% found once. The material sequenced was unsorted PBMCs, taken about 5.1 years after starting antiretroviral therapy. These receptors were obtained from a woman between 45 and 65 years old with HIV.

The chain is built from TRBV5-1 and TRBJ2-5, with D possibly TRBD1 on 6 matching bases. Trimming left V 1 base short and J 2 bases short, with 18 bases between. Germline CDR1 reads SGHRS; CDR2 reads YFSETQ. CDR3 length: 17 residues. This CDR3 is CASSLFRTAVQQETQYF. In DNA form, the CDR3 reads TGCGCCAGCAGCTTGTTTAGGACAGCCGTACAACAAGAGACCCAGTACTTC.

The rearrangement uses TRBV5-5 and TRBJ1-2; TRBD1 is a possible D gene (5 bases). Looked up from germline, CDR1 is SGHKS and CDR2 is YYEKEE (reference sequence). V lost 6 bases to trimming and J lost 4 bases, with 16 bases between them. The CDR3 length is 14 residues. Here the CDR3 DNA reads TGTGCCAGCACCATATACGGACACATCTATGGCTACACCTTC. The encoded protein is CASTIYGHIYGYTF.

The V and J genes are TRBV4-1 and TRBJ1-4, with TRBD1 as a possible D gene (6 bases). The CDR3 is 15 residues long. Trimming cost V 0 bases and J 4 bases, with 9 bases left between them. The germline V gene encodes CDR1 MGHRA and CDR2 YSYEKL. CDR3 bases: TGCGCCAGCAGCCAAGACCGGACAGATAATGAAAAACTGTTTTTT. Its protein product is CASSQDRTDNEKLFF.

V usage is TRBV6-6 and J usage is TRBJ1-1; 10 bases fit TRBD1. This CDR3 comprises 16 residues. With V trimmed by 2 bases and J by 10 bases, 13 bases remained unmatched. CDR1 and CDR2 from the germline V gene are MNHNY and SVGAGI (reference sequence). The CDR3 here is CASSYDITGTGVLAFF. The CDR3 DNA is TGTGCCAGCAGTTACGACATAACCGGGACAGGGGTATTAGCTTTCTTT.

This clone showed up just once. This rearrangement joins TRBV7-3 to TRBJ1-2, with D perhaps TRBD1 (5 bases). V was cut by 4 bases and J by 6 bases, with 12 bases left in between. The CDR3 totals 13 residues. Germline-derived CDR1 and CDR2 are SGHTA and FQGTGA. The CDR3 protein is CASSSGGEDGYTF. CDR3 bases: TGTGCCAGCAGCTCCGGGGGGGAGGATGGCTACACCTTC. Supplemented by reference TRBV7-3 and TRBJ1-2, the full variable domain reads GAGVSQTPSNKVTEKGKYVELRCDPISGHTALYWYRQSLGQGPEFLIYFQGTGAADDSGLPNDRFFAVRPEGSVSTLKIQRTERGDSAVYLCASSSGGEDGYTFGSGTRLTVV.

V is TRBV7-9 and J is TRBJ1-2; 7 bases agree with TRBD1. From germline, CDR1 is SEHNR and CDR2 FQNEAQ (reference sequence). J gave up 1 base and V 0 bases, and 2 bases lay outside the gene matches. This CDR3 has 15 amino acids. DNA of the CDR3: TGTGCCAGCAGCTTAGCGAGACAGGGTAACTATGGCTACACCTTC. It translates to CASSLARQGNYGYTF.

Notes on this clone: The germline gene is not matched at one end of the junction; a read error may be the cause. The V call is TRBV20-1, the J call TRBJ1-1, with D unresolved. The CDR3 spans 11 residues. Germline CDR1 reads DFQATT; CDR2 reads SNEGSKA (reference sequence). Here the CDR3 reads CSARDGSEAFF. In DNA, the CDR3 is TGCAGTGCAAGAGACGGATCTGAAGCTTTCTTT.

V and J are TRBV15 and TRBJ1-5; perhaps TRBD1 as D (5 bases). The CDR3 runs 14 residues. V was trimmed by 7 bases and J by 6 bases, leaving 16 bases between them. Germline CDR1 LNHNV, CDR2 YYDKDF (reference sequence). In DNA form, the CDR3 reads TGTGCCACCACTACGACCCAGGGAGCTCAGCCCCAGCATTTT. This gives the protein CATTTTQGAQPQHF.

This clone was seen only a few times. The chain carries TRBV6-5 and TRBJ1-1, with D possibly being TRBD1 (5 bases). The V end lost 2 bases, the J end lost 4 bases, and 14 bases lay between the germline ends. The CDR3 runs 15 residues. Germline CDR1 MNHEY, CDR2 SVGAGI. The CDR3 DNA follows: TGTGCCAGCAGTTACCGGGACGGACGCTCCACTGAAGCTTTCTTT. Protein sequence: CASSYRDGRSTEAFF.

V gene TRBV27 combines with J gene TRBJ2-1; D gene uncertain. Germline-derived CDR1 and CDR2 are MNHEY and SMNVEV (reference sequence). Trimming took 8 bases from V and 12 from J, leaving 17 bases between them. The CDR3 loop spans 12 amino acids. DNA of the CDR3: TGTGCCAGCGGGCCCGGAGTTATCGTGCAGTTCTTC. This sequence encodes CASGPGVIVQFF.

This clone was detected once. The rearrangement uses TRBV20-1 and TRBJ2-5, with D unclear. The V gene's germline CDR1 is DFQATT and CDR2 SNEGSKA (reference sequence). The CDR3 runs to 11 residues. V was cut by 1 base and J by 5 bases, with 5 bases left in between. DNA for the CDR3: TGCAGTGCTAGAGCCGGTGAGACCCAGTACTTC. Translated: CSARAGETQYF.

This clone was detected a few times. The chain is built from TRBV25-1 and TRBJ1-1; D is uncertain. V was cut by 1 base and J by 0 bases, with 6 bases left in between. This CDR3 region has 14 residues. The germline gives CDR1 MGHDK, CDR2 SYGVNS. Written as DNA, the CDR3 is TGTGCCAGCAGTGAATTCGAGATGAACACTGAAGCTTTCTTT. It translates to CASSEFEMNTEAFF.

CDR3 DNA: TGTGCCAGCAGTGAAAGCTGGGACACCTCCTACGAGCAGTACTTC. Its translation: CASSESWDTSYEQYF. This rearrangement joins TRBV2 to TRBJ2-7, with D possibly matching TRBD1 (6 bases). The germline V and J ends were trimmed by 2 bases and 0 bases, with 11 bases remaining between them. The CDR3 contains 15 residues. Germline V gene lookup returns CDR1 SNHLY and CDR2 FYNNEI.

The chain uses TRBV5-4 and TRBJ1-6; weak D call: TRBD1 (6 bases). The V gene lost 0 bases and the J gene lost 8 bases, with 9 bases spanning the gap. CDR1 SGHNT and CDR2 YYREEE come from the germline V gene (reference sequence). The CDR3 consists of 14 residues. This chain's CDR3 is CASSLDRADSPLHF. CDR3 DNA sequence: TGTGCCAGCAGCTTGGACAGGGCTGATTCACCCCTCCACTTT.

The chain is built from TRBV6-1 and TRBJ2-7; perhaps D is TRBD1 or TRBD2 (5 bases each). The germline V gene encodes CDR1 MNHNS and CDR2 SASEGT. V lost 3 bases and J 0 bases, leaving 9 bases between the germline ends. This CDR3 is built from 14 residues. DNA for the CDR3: TGTGCCAGCAGTGAGCAGAGGGGCTCCTACGAGCAGTACTTC. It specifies CASSEQRGSYEQYF.

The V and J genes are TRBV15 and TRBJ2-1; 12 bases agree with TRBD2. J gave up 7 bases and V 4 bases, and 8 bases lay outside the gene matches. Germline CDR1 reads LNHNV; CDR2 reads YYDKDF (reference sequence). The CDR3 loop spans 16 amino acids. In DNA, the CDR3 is TGTGCCACCAGCACTCGACTAGCGGGGGCGGGGAATGAGCAGTTCTTC. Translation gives CATSTRLAGAGNEQFF. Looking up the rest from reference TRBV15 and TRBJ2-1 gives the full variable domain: DAMVIQNPRYQVTQFGKPVTLSCSQTLNHNVMYWYQQKSSQAPKLLFHYYDKDFNNEADTPDNFQSRRPNTSFCFLDIRSPGLGDTAMYLCATSTRLAGAGNEQFFGPGTRLTVL.

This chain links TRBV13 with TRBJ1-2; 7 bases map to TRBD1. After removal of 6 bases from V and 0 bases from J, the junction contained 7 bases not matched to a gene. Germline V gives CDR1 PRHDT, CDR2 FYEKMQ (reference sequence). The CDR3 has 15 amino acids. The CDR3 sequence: CASSNDRDTNYGYTF. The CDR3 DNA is TGTGCCAGCAGTAACGACAGGGACACTAACTATGGCTACACCTTC.

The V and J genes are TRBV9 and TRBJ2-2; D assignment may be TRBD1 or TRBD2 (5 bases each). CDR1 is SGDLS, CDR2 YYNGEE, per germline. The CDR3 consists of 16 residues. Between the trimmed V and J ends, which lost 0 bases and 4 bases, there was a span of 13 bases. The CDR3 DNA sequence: TGTGCCAGCAGCGTAGGGGGCAGGGACGGCACCGGGGAGCTGTTTTTT. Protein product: CASSVGGRDGTGELFF. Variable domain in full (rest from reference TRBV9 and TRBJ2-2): DSGVTQTPKHLITATGQRVTLRCSPRSGDLSVYWYQQSLDQGLQFLIQYYNGEERAKGNILERFSAQQFPDLHSELNLSSLELGDSALYFCASSVGGRDGTGELFFGEGSRLTVL.

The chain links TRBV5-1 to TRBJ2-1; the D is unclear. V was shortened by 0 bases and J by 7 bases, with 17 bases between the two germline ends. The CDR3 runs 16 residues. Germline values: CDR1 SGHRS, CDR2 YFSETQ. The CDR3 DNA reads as TGCGCCAGCAGCTTGGACAATCGGGCATCGCGGAATGAGCAGTTCTTC. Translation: CASSLDNRASRNEQFF.

CDR3 in DNA: TGCAGCGCCCCGACAAAGAATAATGAAAAACTGTTTTTT. Translated: CSAPTKNNEKLFF. The chain has TRBV29-1 and TRBJ1-4; no definite D call. The CDR3 is made up of 13 amino acids. CDR1 SQVTM and CDR2 ANQGSEA come from the germline V gene. V lost 7 bases, J lost 4 bases, and 13 bases lay in between. Looking up the rest from reference TRBV29-1 and TRBJ1-4 gives the full variable domain: SAVISQKPSRDICQRGTSLTIQCQVDSQVTMMFWYRQQPGQSLTLIATANQGSEATYESGFVIDKFPISRPNLTFSTLTVSNMSPEDSSIYLCSAPTKNNEKLFFGSGTQLSVL.

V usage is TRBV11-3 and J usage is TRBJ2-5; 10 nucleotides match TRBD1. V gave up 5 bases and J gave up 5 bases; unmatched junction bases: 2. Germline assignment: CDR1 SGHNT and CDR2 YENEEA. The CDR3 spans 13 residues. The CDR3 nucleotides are TGTGCCAGCAGCCGGACAGGGGGGGAGACCCAGTACTTC. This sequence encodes CASSRTGGETQYF.

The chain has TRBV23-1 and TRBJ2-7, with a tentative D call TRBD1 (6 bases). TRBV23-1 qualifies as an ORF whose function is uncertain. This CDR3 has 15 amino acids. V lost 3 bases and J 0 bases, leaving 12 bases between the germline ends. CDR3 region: CASSHGGHLSYEQYF. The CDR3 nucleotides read TGCGCCAGCAGTCATGGGGGACACCTCTCCTACGAGCAGTACTTC.